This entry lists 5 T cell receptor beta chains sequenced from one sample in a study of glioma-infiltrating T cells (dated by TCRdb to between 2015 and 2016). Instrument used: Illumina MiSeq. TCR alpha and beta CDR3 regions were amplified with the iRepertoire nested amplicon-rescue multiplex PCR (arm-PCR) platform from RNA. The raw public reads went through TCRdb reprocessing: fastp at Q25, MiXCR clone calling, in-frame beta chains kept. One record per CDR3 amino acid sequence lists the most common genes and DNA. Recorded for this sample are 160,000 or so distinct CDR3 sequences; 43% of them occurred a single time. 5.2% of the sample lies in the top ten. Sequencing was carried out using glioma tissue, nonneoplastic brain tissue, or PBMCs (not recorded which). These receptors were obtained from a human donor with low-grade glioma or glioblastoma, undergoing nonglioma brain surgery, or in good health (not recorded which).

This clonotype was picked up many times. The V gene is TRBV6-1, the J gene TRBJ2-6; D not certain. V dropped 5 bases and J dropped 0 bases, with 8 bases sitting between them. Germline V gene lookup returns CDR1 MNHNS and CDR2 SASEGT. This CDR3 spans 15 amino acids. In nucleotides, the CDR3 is TGTGCCAGCAGTTTGGGTCCCTCTGGGGCCAACGTCCTGACTTTC. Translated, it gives CASSLGPSGANVLTF.

CDR3 bases: TGCAGTGCGTCCAACTACTACGAGCAGTACTTC. Its protein product is CSASNYYEQYF. The rearrangement joins TRBV20-1 to TRBJ2-7; no reliable D call. The CDR3 loop spans 11 amino acids. Trimming removed 6 bases from V and 3 bases from J, with 9 bases in between. Germline V gene data show CDR1 as DFQATT and CDR2 as SNEGSKA (reference sequence).

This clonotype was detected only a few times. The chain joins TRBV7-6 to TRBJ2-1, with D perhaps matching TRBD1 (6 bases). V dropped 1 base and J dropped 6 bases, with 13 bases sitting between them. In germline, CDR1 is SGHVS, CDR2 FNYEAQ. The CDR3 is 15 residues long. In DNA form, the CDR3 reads TGTGCCAGCAGCTTAGACAGGGAAAGGGGCAATGAGCAGTTCTTC. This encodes CASSLDRERGNEQFF.

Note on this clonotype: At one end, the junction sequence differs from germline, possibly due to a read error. This CDR3 is CASSSTGRGNEKFF. CDR3 nucleotide sequence: TGCGCCAGCAGCTCGACAGGGCGGGGGAATGAGAAGTTCTTC. The chain recombines TRBV5-1 with TRBJ2-1; D may be TRBD1 or TRBD2 (7 bases each). Per the germline V gene, CDR1 is SGHRS and CDR2 is YFSETQ. This CDR3 is 14 amino acids long.

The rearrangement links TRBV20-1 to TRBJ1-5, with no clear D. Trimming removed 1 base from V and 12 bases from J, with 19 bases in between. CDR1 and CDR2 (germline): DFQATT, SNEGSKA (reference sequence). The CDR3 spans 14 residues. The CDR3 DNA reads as TGCAGTGCTAGAGCGGGCTATAGCAATAAGCACCAGCATTTT. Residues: CSARAGYSNKHQHF.